This TCR beta chain was observed in a study of blood T cell repertoires in COVID-19. On the study more broadly: Samples of COVID-19 (acute and convalescent) were obtained from the United States, Italy and Spain. The cDNA or gDNA used as material had been derived from T cells, B-cell-depleted T cells, or PBMCs.

Authors' methods: Amplification of reference gene primers provided the estimated nucleated cell counts. Generated by immunoSEQ multiplex PCR, the TCRdb table keeps only in-frame clones and is missing some. V, J and clone size are taken as reported in that table, and D and trimming were inferred from the DNA itself. The table lists under 250,000 clones, less than 85% of them singletons, with about 3.8% in the top ten. The sequenced material came from peripheral blood. This TCR came from a woman older than 75 with acute or convalescent COVID-19.

CDR3 sequence: CASSPRGLGTNTGELFF. CDR3 coding DNA: TGTGCCAGCAGCCCCCGGGGACTAGGGACGAACACCGGGGAGCTGTTTTTT. This rearrangement joins TRBV9 to TRBJ2-2; 8 nucleotides align to TRBD2. The length of the CDR3 is 17 residues. Germline V gene lookup returns CDR1 SGDLS and CDR2 YYNGEE. The V gene end was trimmed by 4 bases and the J gene end by 0 bases; junction bases not matched to a gene: 8.